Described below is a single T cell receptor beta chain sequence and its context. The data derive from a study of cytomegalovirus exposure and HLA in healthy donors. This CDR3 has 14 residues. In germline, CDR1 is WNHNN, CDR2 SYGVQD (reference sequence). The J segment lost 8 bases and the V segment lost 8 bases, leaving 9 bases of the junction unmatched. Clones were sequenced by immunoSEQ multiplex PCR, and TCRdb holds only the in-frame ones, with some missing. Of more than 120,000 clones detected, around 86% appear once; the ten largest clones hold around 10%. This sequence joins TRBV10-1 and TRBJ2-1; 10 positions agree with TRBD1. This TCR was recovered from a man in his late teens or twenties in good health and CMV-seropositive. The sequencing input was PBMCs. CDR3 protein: CASSDRGRTDEQFF. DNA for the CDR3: TGCGCCAGCTCCGACAGGGGGCGAACGGATGAGCAGTTCTTC.